The rows below give T cell receptor beta chains drawn from one sample of a study of regulatory dendritic cells for organ transplantation. Profiled with immunoSEQ multiplex PCR; TCRdb holds only in-frame clones, not every one. The sample consists of 34,000 or so clones, about 89% of them appearing once. Sample: naive CD4+ T cells from blood. The receptors shown here come from a human donor in good health. Each CDR3 is given without its conserved first and last residue. The order of the fields is J gene, D gene, V gene, CDR3 protein. D genes are given only for firm matches.

>TRBJ2-4|-|TRBV2
ASSEAGVGAKNIQY
>TRBJ1-5|-|TRBV28
ASSSPERGGQPQH
>TRBJ2-7|-|TRBV6-6
ASSPRDYEQY
>TRBJ2-7|TRBD2|TRBV6-5
ASSYSRGDEQY
>TRBJ2-2|-|TRBV7-9
ASSKSLASGNTGELF
>TRBJ2-3|-|TRBV5-1
ASSLEERTQY
>TRBJ1-2|-|TRBV9
ASSATEAGYT
>TRBJ1-1|-|TRBV27
ASSSRPRQNTEAF
>TRBJ1-1|-|TRBV6-4
ASRRDGRNTEAF
>TRBJ2-1|TRBD2|TRBV27
ASSLRLSSGYNEQF
>TRBJ1-5|TRBD1|TRBV27
ASSSPGQGDQSQH
>TRBJ2-7|-|TRBV28
ASSFASSYEQY
>TRBJ2-3|-|TRBV15
ATSISPDTQY
>TRBJ1-1|-|TRBV6-5
ASSSYAWEAF
>TRBJ1-2|-|TRBV7-3
ASSLVAGNYGYT
>TRBJ2-5|-|TRBV5-1
ASSLGSNQETQY
>TRBJ1-2|-|TRBV18
ASSPRTGSGYT
>TRBJ2-1|-|TRBV7-8
ASIPGHRYIDEQF
>TRBJ2-1|-|TRBV7-9
ASSLVIPGSSYNEQF
>TRBJ2-7|-|TRBV19
ASRKAGNYEQY
>TRBJ2-4|-|TRBV7-5
WPKPRGRAGNIQY
>TRBJ2-3|TRBD2|TRBV5-4
ATSLAGGPTDTQY
>TRBJ2-3|-|TRBV21-1
ARSIGGSGKGRRTDTQY
>TRBJ1-6|-|TRBV6-1
ASSLDHPHSPLH
>TRBJ1-5|-|TRBV15
ATSRDTGGPPQH
>TRBJ1-1|TRBD1|TRBV6-1
ASSVRQGALGTEAF
>TRBJ1-1|-|TRBV29-1
SVVSGFGEAF
>TRBJ2-7|-|TRBV19
ASSINRLYEQY
>TRBJ2-5|TRBD2|TRBV5-1
ASSLAGGLQETQY
>TRBJ1-2|-|TRBV18
ASSPLHPGSYGYT
>TRBJ2-5|-|TRBV28
ASRATGTPGQY
>TRBJ2-7|TRBD2|TRBV7-9
ASSLAGLASYEQY
>TRBJ2-2|TRBD1|TRBV2
ASSENRGLGGELF
>TRBJ2-3|TRBD1|TRBV27
AIEDRGRSSTDTQY
>TRBJ2-5|-|TRBV4-3
ASSQDWGEQETQY
>TRBJ2-7|-|TRBV5-1
ASSPIGGGFAYEQY
>TRBJ1-2|-|TRBV18
ASSPDQANYGYT